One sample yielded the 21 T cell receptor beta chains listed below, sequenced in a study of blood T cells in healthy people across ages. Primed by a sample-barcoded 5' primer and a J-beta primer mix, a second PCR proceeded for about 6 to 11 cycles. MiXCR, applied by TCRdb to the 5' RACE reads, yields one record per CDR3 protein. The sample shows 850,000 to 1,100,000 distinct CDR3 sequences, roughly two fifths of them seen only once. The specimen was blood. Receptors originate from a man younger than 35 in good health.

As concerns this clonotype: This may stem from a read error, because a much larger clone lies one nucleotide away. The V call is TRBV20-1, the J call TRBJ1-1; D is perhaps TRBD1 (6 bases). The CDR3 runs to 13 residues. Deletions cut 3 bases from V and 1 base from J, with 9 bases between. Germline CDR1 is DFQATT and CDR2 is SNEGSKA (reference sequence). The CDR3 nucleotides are TGCAGTGCTAGTTCAGGGGCGAACACTGAAGCTTTCTTT. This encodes CSASSGANTEAFF.

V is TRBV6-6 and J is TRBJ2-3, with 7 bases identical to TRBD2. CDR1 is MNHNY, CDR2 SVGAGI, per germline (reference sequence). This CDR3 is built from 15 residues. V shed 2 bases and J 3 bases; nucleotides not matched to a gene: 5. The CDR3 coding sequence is TGTGCCAGCAGTTACGGCGGGAGTCGAACAGATACGCAGTATTTT. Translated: CASSYGGSRTDTQYF.

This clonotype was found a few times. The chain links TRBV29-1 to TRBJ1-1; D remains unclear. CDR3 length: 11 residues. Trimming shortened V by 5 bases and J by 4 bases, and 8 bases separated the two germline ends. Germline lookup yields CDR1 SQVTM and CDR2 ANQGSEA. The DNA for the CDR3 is TGCAGCGTTTCCAGGTCCACTGAAGCTTTCTTT. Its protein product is CSVSRSTEAFF.

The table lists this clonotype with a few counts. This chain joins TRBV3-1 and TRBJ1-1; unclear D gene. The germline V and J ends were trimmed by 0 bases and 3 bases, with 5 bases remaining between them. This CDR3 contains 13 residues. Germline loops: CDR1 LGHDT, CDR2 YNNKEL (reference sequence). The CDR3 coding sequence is TGTGCCAGCAGCCAAGACGCTGACACTGAAGCTTTCTTT. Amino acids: CASSQDADTEAFF. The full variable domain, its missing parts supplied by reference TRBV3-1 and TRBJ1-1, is DTAVSQTPKYLVTQMGNDKSIKCEQNLGHDTMYWYKQDSKKFLKIMFSYNNKELIINETVPNRFSPKSPDKAHLNLHINSLELGDSAVYFCASSQDADTEAFFGQGTRLTVV.

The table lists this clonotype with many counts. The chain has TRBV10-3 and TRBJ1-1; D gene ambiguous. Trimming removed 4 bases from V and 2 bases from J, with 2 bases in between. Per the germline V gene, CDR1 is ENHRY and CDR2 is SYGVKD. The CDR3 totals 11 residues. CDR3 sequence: CAISGNTEAFF. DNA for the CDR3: TGTGCCATCAGTGGTAACACTGAAGCTTTCTTT.

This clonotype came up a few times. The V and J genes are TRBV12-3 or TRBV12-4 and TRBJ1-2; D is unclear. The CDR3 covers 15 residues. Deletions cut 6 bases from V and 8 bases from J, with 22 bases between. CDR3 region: CASRPRAPKTEGYTF. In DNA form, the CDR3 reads TGTGCCAGCAGGCCCCGGGCCCCCAAAACAGAAGGCTACACCTTC.

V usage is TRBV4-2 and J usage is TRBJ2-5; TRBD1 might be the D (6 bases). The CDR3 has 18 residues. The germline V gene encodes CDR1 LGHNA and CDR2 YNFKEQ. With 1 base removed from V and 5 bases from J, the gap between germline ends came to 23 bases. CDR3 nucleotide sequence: TGTGCCAGCAGCCAAGGGGGCTACTCAGGGGCTTTTGGGGAGACCCAGTACTTC. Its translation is CASSQGGYSGAFGETQYF.

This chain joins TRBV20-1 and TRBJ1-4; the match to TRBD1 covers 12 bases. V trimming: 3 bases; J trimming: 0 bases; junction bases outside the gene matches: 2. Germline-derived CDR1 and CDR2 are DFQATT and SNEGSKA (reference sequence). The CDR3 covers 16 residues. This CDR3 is CSARGQGAPTNEKLFF. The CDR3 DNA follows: TGCAGTGCTAGGGGACAGGGGGCTCCAACTAATGAAAAACTGTTTTTT.

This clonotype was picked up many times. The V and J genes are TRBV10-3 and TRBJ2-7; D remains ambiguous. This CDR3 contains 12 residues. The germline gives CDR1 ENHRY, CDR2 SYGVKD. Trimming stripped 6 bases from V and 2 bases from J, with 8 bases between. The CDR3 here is CAIRQIPYEQYF. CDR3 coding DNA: TGTGCCATCAGGCAGATCCCCTACGAGCAGTACTTC.

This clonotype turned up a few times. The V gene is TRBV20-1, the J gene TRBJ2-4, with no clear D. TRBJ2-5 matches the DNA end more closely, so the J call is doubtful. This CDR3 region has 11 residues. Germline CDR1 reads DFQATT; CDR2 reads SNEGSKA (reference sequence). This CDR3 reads CSARSMETQYF. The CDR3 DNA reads TGCAGTGCTAGGAGCATGGAGACCCAGTACTTC.

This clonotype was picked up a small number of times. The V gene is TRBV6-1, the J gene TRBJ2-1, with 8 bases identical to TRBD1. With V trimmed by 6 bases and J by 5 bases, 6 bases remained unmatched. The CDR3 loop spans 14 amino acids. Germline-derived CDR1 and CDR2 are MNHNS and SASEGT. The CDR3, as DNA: TGTGCCAGCAGAGACAGGGGAAGAGACAATGAGCAGTTCTTC. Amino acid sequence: CASRDRGRDNEQFF.

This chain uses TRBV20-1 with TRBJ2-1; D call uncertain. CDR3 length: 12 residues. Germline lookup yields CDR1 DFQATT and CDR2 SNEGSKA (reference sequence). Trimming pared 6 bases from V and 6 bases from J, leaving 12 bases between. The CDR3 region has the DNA TGCAGTGCCCCTAGGGTAACCAATGAGCAGTTCTTC. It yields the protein CSAPRVTNEQFF.

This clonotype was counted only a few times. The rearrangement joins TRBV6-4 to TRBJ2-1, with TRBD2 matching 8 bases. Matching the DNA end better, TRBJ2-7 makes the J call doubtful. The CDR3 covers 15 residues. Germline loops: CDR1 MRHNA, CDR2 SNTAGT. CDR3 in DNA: TGTGCCAGCAGCCAGACTAGCGCACCCTACAATGAGCAGTACTTC. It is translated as CASSQTSAPYNEQYF.

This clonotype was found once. The CDR3 nucleotides read TGTGCCAGCAGCTCGTCAGCGCAGGGGATTTATTCTGAAGCTTTCTTT. Its translation is CASSSSAQGIYSEAFF. The V call is TRBV11-2, the J call TRBJ1-1; tentative D call: TRBD1 (6 bases). The germline CDR1 and CDR2 sequences are SGHAT and FQNNGV. The CDR3 runs 16 residues. V lost 4 bases to trimming and J lost 6 bases, with 21 bases between them.

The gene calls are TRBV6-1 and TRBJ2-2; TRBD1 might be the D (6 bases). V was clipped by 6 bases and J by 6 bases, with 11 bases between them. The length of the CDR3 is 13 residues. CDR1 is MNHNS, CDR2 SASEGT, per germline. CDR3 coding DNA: TGTGCCAGCAGGGTACAGGGCTCCGGGGAGCTGTTTTTT. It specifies CASRVQGSGELFF.

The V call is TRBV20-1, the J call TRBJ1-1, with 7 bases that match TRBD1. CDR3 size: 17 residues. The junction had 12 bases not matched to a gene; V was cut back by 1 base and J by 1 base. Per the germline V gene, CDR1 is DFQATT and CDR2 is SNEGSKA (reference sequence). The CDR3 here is CSARVLDRVEGNTEAFF. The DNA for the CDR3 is TGCAGTGCTAGAGTACTAGACAGGGTTGAGGGGAACACTGAAGCTTTCTTT.

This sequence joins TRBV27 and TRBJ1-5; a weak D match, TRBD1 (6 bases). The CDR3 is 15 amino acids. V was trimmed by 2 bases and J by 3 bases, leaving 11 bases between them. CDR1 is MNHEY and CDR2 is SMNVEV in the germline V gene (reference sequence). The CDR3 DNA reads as TGTGCCAGCAGTTTAGGCAGGGGCCACAATCAGCCCCAGCATTTT. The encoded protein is CASSLGRGHNQPQHF.

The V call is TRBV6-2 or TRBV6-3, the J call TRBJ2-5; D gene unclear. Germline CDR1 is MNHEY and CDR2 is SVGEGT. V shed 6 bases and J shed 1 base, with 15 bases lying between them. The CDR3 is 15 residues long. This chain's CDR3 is CASSKRYPGQETQYF. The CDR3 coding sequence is TGTGCCAGCAGCAAAAGATACCCGGGCCAAGAGACCCAGTACTTC.

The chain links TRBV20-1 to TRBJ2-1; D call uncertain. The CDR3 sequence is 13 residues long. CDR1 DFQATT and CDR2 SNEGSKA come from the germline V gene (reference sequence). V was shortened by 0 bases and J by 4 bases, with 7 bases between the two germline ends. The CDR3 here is CSARESAYNEQFF. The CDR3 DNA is TGCAGTGCTAGAGAAAGTGCGTACAATGAGCAGTTCTTC.

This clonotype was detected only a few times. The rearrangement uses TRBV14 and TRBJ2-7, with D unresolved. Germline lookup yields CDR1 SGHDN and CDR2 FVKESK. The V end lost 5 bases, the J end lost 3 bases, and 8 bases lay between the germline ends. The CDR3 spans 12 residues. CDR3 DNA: TGTGCCAGCAGCTGGAACCGCTACGAGCAGTACTTC. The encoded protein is CASSWNRYEQYF.

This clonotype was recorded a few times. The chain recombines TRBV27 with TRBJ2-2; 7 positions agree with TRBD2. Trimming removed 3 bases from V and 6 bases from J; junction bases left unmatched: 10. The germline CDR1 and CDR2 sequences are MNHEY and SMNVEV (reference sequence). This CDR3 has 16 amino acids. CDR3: CASSFLKDGGAGELFF. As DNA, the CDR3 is TGTGCCAGCAGTTTCCTTAAAGATGGGGGGGCCGGGGAGCTGTTTTTT.